Here is one T cell receptor (beta chain) with its context. This specimen comes from a study of control samples from healthy donors and cancer patients. Assay: immunoSEQ multiplex PCR; the TCRdb copy retains only in-frame clones and omits some. In the table there are 260,000 or so clones, roughly 82% of which are singletons. Trimming removed 1 base at V and 2 bases at J, with 9 bases between. Germline CDR1 reads SGHTA; CDR2 reads FQGNSA. CDR3 length: 15 amino acids. This clonotype was sampled from a woman in her sixties or seventies with lung cancer. This chain links TRBV7-2 with TRBJ1-5; D gene uncertain. Sequences were obtained from PBMCs. The CDR3 spells CASSLDSWGNQPQHF. CDR3 bases: TGTGCCAGCAGCTTAGATTCCTGGGGCAATCAGCCCCAGCATTTT.